The 3 T cell receptor beta chains given below trace back to one sample, sequenced in a study of blood T cell repertoires in COVID-19. Clones were read by immunoSEQ multiplex PCR, and TCRdb kept only the in-frame ones, dropping some. The sample shows approximately 320,000 clones, about 88% of them seen only once. Input material: PBMCs or T cells enriched from blood (not recorded which). The receptor set was obtained from a man aged 55 to 70 who had recovered from COVID-19.

V and J are TRBV15 and TRBJ1-2; no clear D gene. This CDR3 is built from 12 residues. V gave up 3 bases and J gave up 7 bases, with 9 bases separating them. Germline V gene lookup returns CDR1 LNHNV and CDR2 YYDKDF (reference sequence). Here the CDR3 reads CATSRARGGYTF. CDR3 in DNA: TGTGCCACCAGCAGGGCCCGGGGTGGCTACACCTTC.

The chain joins TRBV29-1 to TRBJ1-1; 11 bases are shared with TRBD1. V gave up 7 bases and J gave up 5 bases; unmatched junction bases: 6. The germline V gene has CDR1 SQVTM and CDR2 ANQGSEA. The CDR3 consists of 13 residues. The CDR3 here is CSAGQGAGTEAFF. CDR3 coding DNA: TGCAGCGCCGGACAGGGGGCTGGTACTGAAGCTTTCTTT.

The chain has TRBV30 and TRBJ1-6, with 7 positions matching TRBD1. V was pared by 2 bases and J by 13 bases, with 11 bases of the junction left unmatched. This CDR3 has 14 residues. Germline CDR1 reads GTSNPN; CDR2 reads SVGIG (reference sequence). The chain's CDR3 is CAWSPGQGGRPLHF. The CDR3 nucleotides are TGTGCCTGGAGTCCGGGGCAGGGGGGCAGGCCCCTCCACTTT.